This TCR beta chain stems from a study of T cells in Graves' hyperthyroidism and ophthalmopathy. The germline V gene has CDR1 MGHDK and CDR2 SYGVNS. This CDR3 region has 17 residues. Losses at the gene ends were 2 bases for V and 6 bases for J; bases not matched to a gene: 5. From RNA transcripts, TCR beta CDR3 regions were amplified. TCR CDR3 underwent first-round RT-PCR with the HTBI primer set. Using its own MiXCR run on the multiplex PCR reads, TCRdb lists one record per CDR3 protein. The sample lists hundreds of thousands of distinct CDR3 sequences; around 46% were seen once. Study outcomes and limitations: A model of 13 V-J features distinguished ophthalmopathy from stable hyperthyroidism. Ophthalmopathy was identified by the model a median 6.5 months ahead of onset.

Each patient was aged 18 to 65 and had newly diagnosed hyperthyroidism of under 2 months' duration. Every diagnosis used clinical symptoms, serum thyroxine and TRAb, thyroid ultrasound and orbital computed tomography. Of note for this clonotype: Its antigen is unknown.

The receptor was isolated from a woman in her late teens or twenties with Graves' hyperthyroidism. The sample comprised peripheral blood or thyroid tissue (not recorded which). The chain carries TRBV25-1 and TRBJ2-3, with 16 bases that match TRBD2. CDR3 nucleotides: TGTGCCAGCAGTGAAGTCAAGGGACTAGCGGGAGGGGATACGCAGTATTTT. Translated: CASSEVKGLAGGDTQYF.